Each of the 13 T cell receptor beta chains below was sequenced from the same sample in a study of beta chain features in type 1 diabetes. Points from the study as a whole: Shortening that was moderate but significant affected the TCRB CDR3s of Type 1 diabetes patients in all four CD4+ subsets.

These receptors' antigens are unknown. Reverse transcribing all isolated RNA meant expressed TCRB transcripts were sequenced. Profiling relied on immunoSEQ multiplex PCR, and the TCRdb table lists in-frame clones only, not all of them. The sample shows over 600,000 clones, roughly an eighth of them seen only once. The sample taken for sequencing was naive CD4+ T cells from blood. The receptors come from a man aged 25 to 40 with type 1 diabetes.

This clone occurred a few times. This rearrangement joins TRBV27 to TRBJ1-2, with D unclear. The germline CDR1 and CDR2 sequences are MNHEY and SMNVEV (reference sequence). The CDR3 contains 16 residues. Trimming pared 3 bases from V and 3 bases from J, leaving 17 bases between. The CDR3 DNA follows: TGTGCCAGCAGTTTTGGCAGAAGCGCGTTTTACTATGGCTACACCTTC. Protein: CASSFGRSAFYYGYTF.

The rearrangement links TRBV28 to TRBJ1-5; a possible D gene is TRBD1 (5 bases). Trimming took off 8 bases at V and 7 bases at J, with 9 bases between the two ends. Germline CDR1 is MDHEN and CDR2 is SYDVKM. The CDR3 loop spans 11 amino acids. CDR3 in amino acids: CASAGPQPQHF. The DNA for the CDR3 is TGTGCCAGCGCGGGGCCCCAGCCCCAGCATTTT.

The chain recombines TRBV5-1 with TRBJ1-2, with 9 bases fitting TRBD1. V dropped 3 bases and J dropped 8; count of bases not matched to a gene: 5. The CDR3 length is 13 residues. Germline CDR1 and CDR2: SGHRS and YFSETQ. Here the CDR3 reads CASSWTGERGYTF. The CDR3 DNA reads TGCGCCAGCAGCTGGACAGGGGAGCGGGGCTACACCTTC.

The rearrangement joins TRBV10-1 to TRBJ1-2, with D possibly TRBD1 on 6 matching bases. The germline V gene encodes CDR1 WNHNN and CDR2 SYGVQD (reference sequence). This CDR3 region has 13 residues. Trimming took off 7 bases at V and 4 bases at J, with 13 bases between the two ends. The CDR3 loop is CASTGQSLYGYTF. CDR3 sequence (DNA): TGCGCCAGCACCGGACAGAGCCTCTATGGCTACACCTTC.

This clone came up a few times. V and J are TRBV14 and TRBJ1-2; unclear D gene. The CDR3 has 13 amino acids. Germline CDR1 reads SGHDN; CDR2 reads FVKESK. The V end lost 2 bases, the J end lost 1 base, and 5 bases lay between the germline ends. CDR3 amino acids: CASSQSLNYGYTF. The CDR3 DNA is TGTGCCAGCAGCCAATCGCTTAACTATGGCTACACCTTC.

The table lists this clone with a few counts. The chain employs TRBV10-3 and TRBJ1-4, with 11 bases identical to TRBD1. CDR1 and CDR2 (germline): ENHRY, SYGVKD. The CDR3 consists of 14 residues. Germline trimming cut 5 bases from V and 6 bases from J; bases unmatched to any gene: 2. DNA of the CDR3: TGTGCCATCAGTCCGGGACAGGGGGATGAAAAACTGTTTTTT. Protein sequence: CAISPGQGDEKLFF.

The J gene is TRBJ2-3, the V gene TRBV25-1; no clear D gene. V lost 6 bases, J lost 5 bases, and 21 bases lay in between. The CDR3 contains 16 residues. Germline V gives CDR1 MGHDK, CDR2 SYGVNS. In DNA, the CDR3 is TGTGCCAGCAGCTCCTCTGACGGCCGTGGTGGAGATACGCAGTATTTT. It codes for CASSSSDGRGGDTQYF.

The CDR3 DNA reads as TGTGCCAGCAGCCAAATCTCCGGGACAGGGGAATGGAACGAGCAGTACTTC. As protein: CASSQISGTGEWNEQYF. The chain recombines TRBV14 with TRBJ2-7; 10 bases are shared with TRBD1. Per germline, CDR1 SGHDN and CDR2 FVKESK. The trim removed 2 bases at V and 5 bases at J, leaving 12 bases unmatched. This CDR3 has 17 residues. The variable domain in full, completed from reference TRBV14 and TRBJ2-7, reads EAGVTQFPSHSVIEKGQTVTLRCDPISGHDNLYWYRRVMGKEIKFLLHFVKESKQDESGMPNNRFLAERTGGTYSTLKVQPAELEDSGVYFCASSQISGTGEWNEQYFGPGTRLTVT.

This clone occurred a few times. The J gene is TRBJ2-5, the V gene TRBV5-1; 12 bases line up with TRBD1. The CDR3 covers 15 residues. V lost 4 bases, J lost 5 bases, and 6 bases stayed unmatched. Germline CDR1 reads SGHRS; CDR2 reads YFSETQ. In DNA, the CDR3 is TGCGCCAGCAGCGACGGGACAGGGGGCGCGGAGACCCAGTACTTC. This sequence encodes CASSDGTGGAETQYF.

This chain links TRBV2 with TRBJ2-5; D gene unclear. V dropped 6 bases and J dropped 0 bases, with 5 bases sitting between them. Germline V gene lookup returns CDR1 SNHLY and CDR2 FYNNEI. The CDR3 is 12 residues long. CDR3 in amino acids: CASRENQETQYF. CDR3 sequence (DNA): TGTGCCAGCAGAGAGAACCAAGAGACCCAGTACTTC.

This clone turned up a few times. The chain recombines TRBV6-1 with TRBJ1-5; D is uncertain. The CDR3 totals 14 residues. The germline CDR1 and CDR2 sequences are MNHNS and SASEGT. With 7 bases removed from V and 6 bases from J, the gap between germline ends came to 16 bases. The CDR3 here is CASTGAGHGQPQHF. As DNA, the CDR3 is TGTGCCAGCACTGGTGCTGGGCACGGTCAGCCCCAGCATTTT.

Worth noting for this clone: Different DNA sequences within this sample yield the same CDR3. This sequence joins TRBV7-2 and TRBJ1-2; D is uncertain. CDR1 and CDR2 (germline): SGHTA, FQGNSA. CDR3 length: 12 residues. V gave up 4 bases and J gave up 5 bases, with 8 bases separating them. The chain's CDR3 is CASSSRVYGYTF. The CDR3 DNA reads TGTGCCAGCAGCTCACGCGTATATGGCTACACCTTC.

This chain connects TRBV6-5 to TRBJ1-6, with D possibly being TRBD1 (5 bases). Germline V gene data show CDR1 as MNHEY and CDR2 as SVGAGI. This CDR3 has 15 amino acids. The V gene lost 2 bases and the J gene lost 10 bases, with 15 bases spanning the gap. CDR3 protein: CASSYKPGKGSPLHF. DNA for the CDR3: TGTGCCAGCAGTTACAAACCAGGGAAAGGGTCACCCCTCCACTTT.